The 28 T cell receptor beta chains below were found in one sample sequenced in a study of shared clonotypes between healthy human individuals. The repertoire was sequenced with immunoSEQ multiplex PCR; TCRdb's copy has only in-frame clones and lacks some. The table lists over a million clones, 75% of them singletons. Material for sequencing was memory CD4+ T cells sorted from blood. Subset denoted: CD45RA-negative fraction. These receptors originate from a man between 18 and 35 years old in good health.

The chain has TRBV28 and TRBJ1-5; TRBD1 matches 8 bases. The CDR3 sequence is 15 residues long. V trimming: 1 base; J trimming: 7 bases; junction bases outside the gene matches: 6. CDR1 is MDHEN, CDR2 SYDVKM, per germline. The CDR3 here is CASSLSGQGHQPQHF. DNA of the CDR3: TGTGCCAGCAGTTTATCCGGACAGGGTCACCAGCCCCAGCATTTT.

This clone was seen many times. The chain is built from TRBV29-1 and TRBJ2-1, with 8 bases matching TRBD2. This CDR3 has 14 amino acids. V dropped 6 bases and J dropped 9; count of bases not matched to a gene: 13. Per germline, CDR1 SQVTM and CDR2 ANQGSEA. The CDR3 loop is CSVKGTREMGEQFF. Here the CDR3 DNA reads TGCAGCGTAAAAGGGACTAGGGAAATGGGTGAGCAGTTCTTC.

The V call is TRBV7-3, the J call TRBJ2-7; TRBD2 matches at 7 bases. This CDR3 is built from 13 residues. The V gene end was trimmed by 4 bases and the J gene end by 2 bases; junction bases not matched to a gene: 2. Germline V gene sequence: CDR1 SGHTA, CDR2 FQGTGA. The CDR3 sequence is CASSSGLAYEQYF. CDR3 in DNA: TGTGCCAGCAGCTCCGGACTAGCCTACGAGCAGTACTTC.

This clone was found once. The rearrangement links TRBV5-6 to TRBJ1-1; no definite D call. Trimming left V 3 bases short and J 0 bases short, with 12 bases between. The germline gives CDR1 SGHDT, CDR2 YYEEEE. The CDR3 runs to 15 residues. DNA for the CDR3: TGTGCCAGCAGCTCTCGACGGTTATTGAACACTGAAGCTTTCTTT. Its protein is CASSSRRLLNTEAFF.

The chain recombines TRBV9 with TRBJ1-3; tentative D call: TRBD1 (6 bases). Germline V gene sequence: CDR1 SGDLS, CDR2 YYNGEE. The CDR3 extends over 17 amino acids. The V end lost 4 bases, the J end lost 0 bases, and 17 bases lay between the germline ends. The CDR3 spells CASSPSPGGYSGNTIYF. The CDR3 coding sequence is TGTGCCAGCAGCCCCTCACCCGGGGGCTACTCTGGAAACACCATATATTTT.

Notes on this clone: It may be a read error: a sequence one base away is much more abundant. This chain links TRBV11-1 with TRBJ2-7, with a possible D match to TRBD2 (5 bases). The CDR3 sequence is 13 residues long. V lost 4 bases and J 6 bases, leaving 13 bases between the germline ends. Looked up from germline, CDR1 is SGHAT and CDR2 is FQDESV (reference sequence). CDR3 loop: CASSSPPGCEQYF. CDR3 DNA sequence: TGTGCCAGCAGCTCACCTCCGGGGTGCGAGCAGTACTTC.

This chain connects TRBV30 to TRBJ2-3; 9 bases align to TRBD2. V shed 2 bases and J 6 bases; nucleotides not matched to a gene: 9. Per germline, CDR1 GTSNPN and CDR2 SVGIG (reference sequence). The CDR3 is 15 residues long. In DNA, the CDR3 is TGTGCCTGGAGTAGGGGGGGTAGCGGGAGCGATACGCAGTATTTT. This translates into CAWSRGGSGSDTQYF.

Worth noting for this clone: Other DNA sequences in the sample encode the same CDR3. The J gene is TRBJ2-5, the V gene TRBV6-1; the D is unclear. The CDR3 runs to 14 residues. CDR1 is MNHNS, CDR2 SASEGT, per germline. Trimming left V 6 bases short and J 2 bases short, with 13 bases between. The CDR3 DNA is TGTGCCAGCAGCAGAGGCGGAGCGCAAGAGACCCAGTACTTC. The encoded protein is CASSRGGAQETQYF.

This chain uses TRBV4-3 with TRBJ1-2; the match to TRBD1 covers 7 bases. CDR1 is LGHNA, CDR2 YSLEER, per germline. Trimming took 3 bases from V and 8 from J; bases not matched to a gene: 15. CDR3 length: 16 residues. This CDR3 is CASSHVGTESKGGYTF. The CDR3 DNA reads TGCGCCAGCAGCCACGTAGGGACAGAAAGTAAGGGGGGCTACACCTTC.

The rearrangement joins TRBV5-5 to TRBJ2-5, with TRBD1 as a possible D gene (5 bases). CDR3 length: 14 amino acids. The germline V gene encodes CDR1 SGHKS and CDR2 YYEKEE (reference sequence). V lost 7 bases and J 2 bases, leaving 15 bases between the germline ends. CDR3 DNA sequence: TGTGCCAGCGGCCAAATGACAGTTCAAGAGACCCAGTACTTC. Residues: CASGQMTVQETQYF.

The chain combines TRBV11-3 with TRBJ2-3; 8 bases agree with TRBD2. Germline V gives CDR1 SGHNT, CDR2 YENEEA. This CDR3 is 15 amino acids long. Trimming removed 5 bases from V and 4 bases from J; junction bases left unmatched: 8. Here the CDR3 DNA reads TGTGCCAGCAGCCCCGGGACTAGTAGGGCAGATACGCAGTATTTT. Residues: CASSPGTSRADTQYF.

The V and J genes are TRBV27 and TRBJ1-6; possibly TRBD1 for D (5 bases). The V end lost 6 bases, the J end lost 0 bases, and 21 bases lay between the germline ends. This CDR3 region has 19 residues. Germline-derived CDR1 and CDR2 are MNHEY and SMNVEV (reference sequence). The CDR3 is CASRPSVGTAFSYNSPLHF. In DNA form, the CDR3 reads TGTGCCAGCAGACCAAGTGTAGGGACGGCTTTCTCCTATAATTCACCCCTCCACTTT.

The chain has TRBV29-1 and TRBJ2-1; D is perhaps TRBD1 (5 bases). The CDR3 spans 12 residues. CDR1 and CDR2 from the germline V gene are SQVTM and ANQGSEA. Deletions cut 0 bases from V and 8 bases from J, with 8 bases between. The CDR3 loop is CSVEDVGDEQFF. The DNA for the CDR3 is TGCAGCGTTGAAGATGTAGGGGATGAGCAGTTCTTC.

The chain joins TRBV21-1 to TRBJ1-4. TRBV21-1 is a pseudogene segment. There are 20 residues in the CDR3. For the CDR3, the DNA is TGTGCCAGCAGCAAAGGGGTTGCCGGGGTGAGGGGCGGCGGTAAGGAAAAACTGTTTTTT. Protein sequence: CASSKGVAGVRGGGKEKLFF.

The genes are TRBV7-8 and TRBJ1-5; D is undetermined. Trimming took off 2 bases at V and 1 base at J, with 9 bases between the two ends. The CDR3 runs to 15 residues. Per germline, CDR1 SGHVS and CDR2 FQNEAQ. In DNA, the CDR3 is TGTGCCAGCAGCTTAAACATGGTGAGCAATCAGCCCCAGCATTTT. Its protein product is CASSLNMVSNQPQHF.

This sequence joins TRBV30 and TRBJ1-1, with D uncertain. Germline values: CDR1 GTSNPN, CDR2 SVGIG (reference sequence). The germline V and J ends were trimmed by 8 bases and 6 bases, with 13 bases remaining between them. CDR3 length: 11 residues. CDR3 DNA sequence: TGTGCCGGTTATCTCATAGCTGAAGCTTTCTTT. This sequence encodes CAGYLIAEAFF.

The chain has TRBV29-1 and TRBJ1-1; 7 nucleotides align to TRBD1. The CDR3 extends over 13 amino acids. Germline loops: CDR1 SQVTM, CDR2 ANQGSEA. V shed 6 bases, J shed 0 bases, and the junction held 4 bases outside the gene matches. The DNA for the CDR3 is TGCAGCGTGAACAGGGGTATGAACACTGAAGCTTTCTTT. Translated, it gives CSVNRGMNTEAFF.

The chain is built from TRBV5-6 and TRBJ2-5; no clear D gene. CDR1 and CDR2 from the germline V gene are SGHDT and YYEEEE. This CDR3 has 15 amino acids. The V gene lost 6 bases and the J gene lost 1 base, with 16 bases spanning the gap. CDR3 region: CASTMVGGSQETQYF. In DNA form, the CDR3 reads TGTGCCAGCACCATGGTGGGCGGATCCCAAGAGACCCAGTACTTC.

The chain couples TRBV6-5 to TRBJ1-6; D may be TRBD1 (5 bases). Trimming removed 6 bases from V and 5 bases from J, with 14 bases in between. Germline-derived CDR1 and CDR2 are MNHEY and SVGAGI. The CDR3 consists of 15 residues. The CDR3 loop is CASRSGTVDNSPLHF. In nucleotides, the CDR3 is TGTGCCAGCAGGTCCGGGACGGTTGATAATTCACCCCTCCACTTT.

V and J are TRBV19 and TRBJ2-3; D gene unclear. Germline CDR1 reads LNHDA; CDR2 reads SQIVND (reference sequence). The germline V and J ends were trimmed by 6 bases and 6 bases, with 16 bases remaining between them. The CDR3 length is 14 residues. DNA of the CDR3: TGTGCCAGTAGGAGGAGCACCTCATGGGATACGCAGTATTTT. Translation: CASRRSTSWDTQYF.

The chain links TRBV4-1 to TRBJ1-2; TRBD1 is a possible D gene (6 bases). Trimming took 0 bases from V and 1 from J, leaving 12 bases between them. The CDR3 covers 16 residues. Germline V lookup: CDR1 MGHRA, CDR2 YSYEKL. The DNA of the CDR3 is TGCGCCAGCAGCCAAGATGATGGGACAAATAACTATGGCTACACCTTC. It codes for CASSQDDGTNNYGYTF.

The chain carries TRBV5-1 and TRBJ1-2, with D possibly matching TRBD1 (5 bases). Looked up from germline, CDR1 is SGHRS and CDR2 is YFSETQ. The CDR3 is made up of 16 amino acids. V was pared by 1 base and J by 2 bases, with 15 bases between. The CDR3 nucleotides read TGCGCCAGCAGCTTGTTGGATCCAGGGACCAACTATGGCTACACCTTC. Protein product: CASSLLDPGTNYGYTF.

CDR3 bases: TGCGCCAGCAGCCAATATGGGACAGCTTCTAGCGGGAGGGGGTCGAATGAGCAGTTCTTC. Residues: CASSQYGTASSGRGSNEQFF. J is TRBJ2-1 and V is TRBV4-1, with 12 nucleotides matching TRBD2. Germline loops: CDR1 MGHRA, CDR2 YSYEKL. The CDR3 totals 20 residues. After removal of 2 bases from V and 7 bases from J, the junction contained 18 bases not matched to a gene.

The chain combines TRBV19 with TRBJ1-2; no reliable D call. The CDR3 loop spans 15 amino acids. Trimming took 5 bases from V and 4 from J, leaving 17 bases between them. Germline values: CDR1 LNHDA, CDR2 SQIVND (reference sequence). The CDR3 protein is CASSLGLSIPYGYTF. In DNA form, the CDR3 reads TGTGCCAGTAGTCTAGGTCTCTCGATACCCTATGGCTACACCTTC.

This clone has just a few counts. As DNA, the CDR3 is TGTGCCAGCAGCTTGGATTGGACAGGGTTCGAGCAGTACTTC. Its protein is CASSLDWTGFEQYF. The gene calls are TRBV5-5 and TRBJ2-7, with 8 bases aligning to TRBD1. Losses at the gene ends were 0 bases for V and 6 bases for J; bases not matched to a gene: 5. The CDR3 totals 14 residues. CDR1 and CDR2 (germline): SGHKS, YYEKEE (reference sequence).

This clone was found once. The gene calls are TRBV2 and TRBJ2-5; 9 bases are a match to TRBD2. Trimming at V came to 6 bases and at J to 5 bases, leaving 16 bases not matched to a gene. The CDR3 contains 17 residues. Germline CDR1 is SNHLY and CDR2 is FYNNEI. The CDR3 sequence: CASSPGTSKIGPETQYF. DNA of the CDR3: TGTGCCAGCAGCCCCGGGACTAGCAAAATTGGGCCGGAGACCCAGTACTTC.

This chain uses TRBV11-2 with TRBJ2-7, with D hard to call. The CDR3 consists of 14 residues. From germline, CDR1 is SGHAT and CDR2 FQNNGV. Deletions cut 1 base from V and 2 bases from J, with 9 bases between. This CDR3 is CASSLAHKTYEQYF. DNA for the CDR3: TGTGCCAGCAGCTTAGCTCACAAAACCTACGAGCAGTACTTC.

In this sample, this clone turned up a few times. V is TRBV30 and J is TRBJ1-6, with D hard to call. Germline V CDR1 and CDR2: GTSNPN, SVGIG (reference sequence). The V and J ends lost 3 bases and 4 bases respectively, with 10 bases between them. CDR3 length: 14 residues. The DNA of the CDR3 is TGTGCCTGGAGACTGGGAGGTTATAATTCACCCCTCCACTTT. Its translation is CAWRLGGYNSPLHF.